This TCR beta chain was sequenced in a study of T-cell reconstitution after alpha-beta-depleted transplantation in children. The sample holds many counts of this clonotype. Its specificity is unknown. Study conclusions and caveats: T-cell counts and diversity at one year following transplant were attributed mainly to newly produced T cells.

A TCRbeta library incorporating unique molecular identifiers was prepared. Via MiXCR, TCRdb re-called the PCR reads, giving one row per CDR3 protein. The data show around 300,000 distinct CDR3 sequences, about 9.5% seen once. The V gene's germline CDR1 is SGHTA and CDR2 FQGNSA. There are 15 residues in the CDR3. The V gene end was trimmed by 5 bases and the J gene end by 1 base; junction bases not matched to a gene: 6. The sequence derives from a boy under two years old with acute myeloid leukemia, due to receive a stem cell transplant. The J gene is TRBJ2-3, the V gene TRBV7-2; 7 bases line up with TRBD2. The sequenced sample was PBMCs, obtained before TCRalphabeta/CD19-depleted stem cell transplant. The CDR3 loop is CASSAWGGGTDTQYF. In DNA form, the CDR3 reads TGTGCCAGCAGCGCTTGGGGGGGTGGCACAGATACGCAGTATTTT.